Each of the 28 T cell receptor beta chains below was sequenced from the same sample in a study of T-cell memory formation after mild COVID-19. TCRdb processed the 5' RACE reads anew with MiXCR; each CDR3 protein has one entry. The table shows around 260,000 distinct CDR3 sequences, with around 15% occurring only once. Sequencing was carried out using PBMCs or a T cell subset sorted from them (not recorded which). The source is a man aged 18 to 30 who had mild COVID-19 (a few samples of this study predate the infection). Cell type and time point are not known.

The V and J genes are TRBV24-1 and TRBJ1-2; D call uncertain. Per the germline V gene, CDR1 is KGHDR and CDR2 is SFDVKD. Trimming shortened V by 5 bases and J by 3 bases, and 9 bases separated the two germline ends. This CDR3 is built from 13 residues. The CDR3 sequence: CATSAGSDYGYTF. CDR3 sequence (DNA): TGTGCCACCAGTGCGGGCAGCGACTATGGCTACACCTTC.

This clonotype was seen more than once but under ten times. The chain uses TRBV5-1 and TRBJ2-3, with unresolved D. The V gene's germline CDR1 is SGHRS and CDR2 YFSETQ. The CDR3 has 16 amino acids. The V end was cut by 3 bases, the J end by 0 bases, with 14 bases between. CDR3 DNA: TGCGCCAGCAGCTGGTACAGCAAACTTAGCACAGATACGCAGTATTTT. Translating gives CASSWYSKLSTDTQYF. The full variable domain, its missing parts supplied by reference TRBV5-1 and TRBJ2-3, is KAGVTQTPRYLIKTRGQQVTLSCSPISGHRSVSWYQQTPGQGLQFLFEYFSETQRNKGNFPGRFSGRQFSNSRSEMNVSTLELGDSALYLCASSWYSKLSTDTQYFGPGTRLTVL.

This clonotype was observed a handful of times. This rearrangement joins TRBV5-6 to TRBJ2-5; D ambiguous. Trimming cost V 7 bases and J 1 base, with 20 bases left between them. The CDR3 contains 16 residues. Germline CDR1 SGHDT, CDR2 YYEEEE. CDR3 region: CASRLRPNRLQETQYF. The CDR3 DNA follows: TGTGCCAGCCGACTGAGGCCGAACAGACTCCAAGAGACCCAGTACTTC.

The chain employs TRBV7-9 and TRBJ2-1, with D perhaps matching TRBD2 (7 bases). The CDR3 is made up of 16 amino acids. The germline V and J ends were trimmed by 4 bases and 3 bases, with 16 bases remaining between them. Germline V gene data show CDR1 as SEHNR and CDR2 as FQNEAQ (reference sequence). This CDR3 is CASSSWGGLVYNEQFF. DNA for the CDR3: TGTGCCAGCAGCTCCTGGGGGGGCCTTGTCTACAATGAGCAGTTCTTC.

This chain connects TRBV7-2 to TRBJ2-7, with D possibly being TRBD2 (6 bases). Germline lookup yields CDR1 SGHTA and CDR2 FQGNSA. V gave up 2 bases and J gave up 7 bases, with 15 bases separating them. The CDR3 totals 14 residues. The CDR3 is CASSLHPAGREQYV. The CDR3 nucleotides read TGTGCCAGCAGCTTACACCCAGCAGGGAGGGAGCAGTACGTC.

The CDR3 spells CASSSPRAEAFF. CDR3 coding DNA: TGTGCCAGCAGCTCCCCCCGGGCTGAAGCTTTCTTT. The chain uses TRBV7-9 and TRBJ1-1; D not certain. This CDR3 contains 12 residues. The V gene's germline CDR1 is SEHNR and CDR2 FQNEAQ (reference sequence). V was cut by 4 bases and J by 6 bases, with 9 bases left in between.

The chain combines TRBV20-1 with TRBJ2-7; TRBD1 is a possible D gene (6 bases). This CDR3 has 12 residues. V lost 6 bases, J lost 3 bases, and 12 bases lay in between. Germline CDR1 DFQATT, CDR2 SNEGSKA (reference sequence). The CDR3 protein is CSARGGGYEQYV. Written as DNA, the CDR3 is TGCAGTGCCCGAGGGGGTGGCTACGAGCAGTACGTC.

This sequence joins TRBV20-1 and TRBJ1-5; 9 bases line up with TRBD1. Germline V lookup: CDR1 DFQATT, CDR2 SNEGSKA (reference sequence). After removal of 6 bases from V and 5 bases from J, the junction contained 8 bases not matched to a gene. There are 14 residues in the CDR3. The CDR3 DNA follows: TGCAGTGCGCATAGGACAGGGGTAGATCAGCCCCAGCATTTT. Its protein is CSAHRTGVDQPQHF.

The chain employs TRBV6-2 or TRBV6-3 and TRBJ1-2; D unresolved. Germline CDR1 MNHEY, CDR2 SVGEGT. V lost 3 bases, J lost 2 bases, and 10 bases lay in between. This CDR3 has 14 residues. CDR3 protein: CASSYSGRNYGYTF. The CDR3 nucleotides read TGTGCCAGCAGTTATTCAGGCAGGAACTATGGCTACACCTTC.

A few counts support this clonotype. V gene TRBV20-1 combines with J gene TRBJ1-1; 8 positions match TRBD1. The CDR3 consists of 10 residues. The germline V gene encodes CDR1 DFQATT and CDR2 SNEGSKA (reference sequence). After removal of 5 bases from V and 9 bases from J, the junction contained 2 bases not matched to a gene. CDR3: CSAGQGKAFF. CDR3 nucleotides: TGCAGTGCTGGACAGGGAAAAGCTTTCTTT.

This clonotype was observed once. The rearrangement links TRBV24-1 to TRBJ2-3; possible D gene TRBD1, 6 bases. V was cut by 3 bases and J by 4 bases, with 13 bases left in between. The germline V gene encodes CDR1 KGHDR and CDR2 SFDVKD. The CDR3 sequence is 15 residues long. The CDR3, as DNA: TGTGCCACCAGTGATCCCAGATCAGGGGCAGATACGCAGTATTTT. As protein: CATSDPRSGADTQYF.

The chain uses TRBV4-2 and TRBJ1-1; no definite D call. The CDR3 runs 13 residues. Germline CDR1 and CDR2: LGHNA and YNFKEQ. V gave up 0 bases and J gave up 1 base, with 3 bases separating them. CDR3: CASSQDTNTEAFF. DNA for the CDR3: TGTGCCAGCAGCCAAGACACGAACACTGAAGCTTTCTTT.

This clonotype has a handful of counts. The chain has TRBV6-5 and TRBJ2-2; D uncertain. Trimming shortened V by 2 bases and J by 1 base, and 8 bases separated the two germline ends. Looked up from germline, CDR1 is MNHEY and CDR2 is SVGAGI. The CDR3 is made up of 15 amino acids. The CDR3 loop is CASSYLYKNTGELFF. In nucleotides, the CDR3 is TGTGCCAGCAGTTACCTATACAAGAACACCGGGGAGCTGTTTTTT.

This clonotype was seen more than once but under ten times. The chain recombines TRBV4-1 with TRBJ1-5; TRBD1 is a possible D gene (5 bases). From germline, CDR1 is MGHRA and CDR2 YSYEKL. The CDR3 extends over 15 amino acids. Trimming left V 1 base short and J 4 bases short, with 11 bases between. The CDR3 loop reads CASSQVGTANQPQHF. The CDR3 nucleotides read TGCGCCAGCAGCCAAGTCGGGACGGCGAATCAGCCCCAGCATTTT.

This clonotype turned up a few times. The CDR3 spells CASSTGGGPSYEQYF. CDR3 nucleotides: TGTGCCAGCTCCACCGGGGGGGGCCCCTCCTACGAGCAGTACTTC. The chain recombines TRBV18 with TRBJ2-7; 8 bases are a match to TRBD2. Germline CDR1 reads KGHSH; CDR2 reads LQKENI. Trimming removed 6 bases from V and 0 bases from J; junction bases left unmatched: 7. This CDR3 contains 15 residues.

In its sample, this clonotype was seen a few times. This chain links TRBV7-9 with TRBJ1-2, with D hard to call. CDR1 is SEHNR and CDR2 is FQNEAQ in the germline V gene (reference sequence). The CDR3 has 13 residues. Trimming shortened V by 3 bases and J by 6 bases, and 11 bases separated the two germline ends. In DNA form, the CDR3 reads TGTGCCAGCAGCTTCCTCCTGGGAGATGGCTACACCTTC. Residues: CASSFLLGDGYTF.

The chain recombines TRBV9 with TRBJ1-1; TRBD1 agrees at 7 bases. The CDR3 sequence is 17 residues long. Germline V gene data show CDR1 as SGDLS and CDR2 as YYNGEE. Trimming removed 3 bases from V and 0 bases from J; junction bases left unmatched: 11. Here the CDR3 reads CASSADARQGMNTEAFF. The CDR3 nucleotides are TGTGCCAGCAGCGCAGATGCCCGACAGGGAATGAACACTGAAGCTTTCTTT.

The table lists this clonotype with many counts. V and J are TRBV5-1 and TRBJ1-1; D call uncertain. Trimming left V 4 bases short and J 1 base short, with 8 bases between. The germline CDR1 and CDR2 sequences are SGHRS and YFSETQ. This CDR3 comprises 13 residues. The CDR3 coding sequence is TGCGCCAGCAGCCCTTTGTGGAACACTGAAGCTTTCTTT. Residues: CASSPLWNTEAFF.

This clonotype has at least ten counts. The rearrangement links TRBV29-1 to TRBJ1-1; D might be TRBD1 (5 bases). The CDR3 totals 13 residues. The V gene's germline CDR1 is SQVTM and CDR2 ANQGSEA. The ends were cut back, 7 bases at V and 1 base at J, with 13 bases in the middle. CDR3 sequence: CSARTLTNTEAFF. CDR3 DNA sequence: TGCAGCGCTCGGACACTTACGAACACTGAAGCTTTCTTT.

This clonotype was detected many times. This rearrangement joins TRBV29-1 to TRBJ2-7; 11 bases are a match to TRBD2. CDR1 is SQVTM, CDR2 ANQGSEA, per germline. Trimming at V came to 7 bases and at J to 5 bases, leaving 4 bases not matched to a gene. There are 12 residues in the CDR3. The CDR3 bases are TGCAGCGCAGGGACTAGCGGTAACGAGCAGTACTTC. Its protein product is CSAGTSGNEQYF.

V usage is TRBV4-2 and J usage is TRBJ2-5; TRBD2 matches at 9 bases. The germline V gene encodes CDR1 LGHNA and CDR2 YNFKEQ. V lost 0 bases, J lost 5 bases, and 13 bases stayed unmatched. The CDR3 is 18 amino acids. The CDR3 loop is CASSQDRGSGGYGETQYF. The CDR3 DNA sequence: TGTGCCAGCAGCCAAGATCGGGGTAGCGGGGGCTATGGGGAGACCCAGTACTTC.

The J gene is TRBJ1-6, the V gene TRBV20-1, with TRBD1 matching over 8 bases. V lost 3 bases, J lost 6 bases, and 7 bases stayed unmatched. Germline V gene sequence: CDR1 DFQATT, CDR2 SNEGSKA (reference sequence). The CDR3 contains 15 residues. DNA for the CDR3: TGCAGTGCTAGTCTAAGGGACAGGATTAATTCACCCCTCCACTTT. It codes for CSASLRDRINSPLHF.

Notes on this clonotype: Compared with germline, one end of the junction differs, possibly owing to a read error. The CDR3: CASSPPGAEVTGDLFF. The CDR3 coding sequence is TGTGCCAGCAGCCCGCCGGGAGCGGAAGTGACCGGGGATCTGTTTTTT. The rearrangement links TRBV7-2 to TRBJ2-2; a possible D gene is TRBD2 (6 bases). The CDR3 covers 16 residues. Germline CDR1 is SGHTA and CDR2 is FQGNSA. The variable domain in full, completed from reference TRBV7-2 and TRBJ2-2, reads GAGVSQSPSNKVTEKGKDVELRCDPISGHTALYWYRQSLGQGLEFLIYFQGNSAPDKSGLPSDRFSAERTGGSVSTLTIQRTQQEDSAVYLCASSPPGAEVTGDLFFGEGSRLTVL.

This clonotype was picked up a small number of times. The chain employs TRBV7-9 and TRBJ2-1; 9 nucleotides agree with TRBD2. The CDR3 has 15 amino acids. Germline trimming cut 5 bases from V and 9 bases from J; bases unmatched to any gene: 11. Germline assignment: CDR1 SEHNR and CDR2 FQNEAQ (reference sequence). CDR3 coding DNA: TGTGCCAGCAGCGCCTCGTCTAGCGGGGTAGGTGAGCAGTTCTTC. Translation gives CASSASSSGVGEQFF.

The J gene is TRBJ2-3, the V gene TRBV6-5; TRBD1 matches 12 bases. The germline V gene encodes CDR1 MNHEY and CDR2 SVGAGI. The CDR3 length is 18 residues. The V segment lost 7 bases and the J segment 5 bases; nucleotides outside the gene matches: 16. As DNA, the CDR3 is TGTGCCAGCACATACGGGACAGGGGGCGATCCTGGTCTAGATACGCAGTATTTT. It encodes CASTYGTGGDPGLDTQYF.

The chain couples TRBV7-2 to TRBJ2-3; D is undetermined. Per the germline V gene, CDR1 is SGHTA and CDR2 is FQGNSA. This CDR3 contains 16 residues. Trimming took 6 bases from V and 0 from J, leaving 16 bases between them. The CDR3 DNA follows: TGTGCCAGCAGAACTCGACACGTTTCTAGCACAGATACGCAGTATTTT. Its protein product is CASRTRHVSSTDTQYF.

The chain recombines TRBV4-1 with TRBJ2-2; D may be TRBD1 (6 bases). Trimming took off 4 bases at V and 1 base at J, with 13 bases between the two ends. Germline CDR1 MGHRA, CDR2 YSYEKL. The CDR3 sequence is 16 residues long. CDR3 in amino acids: CASSPRGGKNTGELFF. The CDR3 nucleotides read TGCGCCAGCAGCCCGAGAGGGGGAAAGAACACCGGGGAGCTGTTTTTT.

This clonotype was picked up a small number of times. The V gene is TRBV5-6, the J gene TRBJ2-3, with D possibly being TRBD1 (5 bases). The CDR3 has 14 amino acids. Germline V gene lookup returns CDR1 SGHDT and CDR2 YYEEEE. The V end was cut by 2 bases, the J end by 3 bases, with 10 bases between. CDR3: CASSFQGATDTQYF. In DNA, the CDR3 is TGTGCCAGCAGCTTTCAGGGTGCTACAGATACGCAGTATTTT.